This TCR beta chain originates from a study of blood T cell repertoires in COVID-19. The wider study: Both acute and convalescent COVID-19 samples were obtained from the United States, Italy and Spain.

Per the study methods: Reference gene primer amplification gave nucleated cell count estimates. Method: immunoSEQ multiplex PCR; TCRdb's copy keeps in-frame clones and lacks some. The V and J calls and clone size are taken from that table; D and trimming were inferred from the DNA. The table has hundreds of thousands of clones, 88% seen once. Specimen: peripheral blood. This TCR was sampled from a woman aged 25 to 39 with COVID-19, enrolled during active disease.

The DNA for the CDR3 is TGTGCCAGCAGCAGGGCCAGGGGTGAAAAACTGTTTTTT. Encoded protein: CASSRARGEKLFF. This sequence joins TRBV3-1 (or the pseudogene TRBV3-2) and TRBJ1-4, with TRBD1 as a possible D gene (6 bases). V was trimmed by 5 bases and J by 7 bases, leaving 11 bases between them. This CDR3 contains 13 residues. CDR1 is LGHDT and CDR2 is YNNKEL in the germline V gene (reference sequence).